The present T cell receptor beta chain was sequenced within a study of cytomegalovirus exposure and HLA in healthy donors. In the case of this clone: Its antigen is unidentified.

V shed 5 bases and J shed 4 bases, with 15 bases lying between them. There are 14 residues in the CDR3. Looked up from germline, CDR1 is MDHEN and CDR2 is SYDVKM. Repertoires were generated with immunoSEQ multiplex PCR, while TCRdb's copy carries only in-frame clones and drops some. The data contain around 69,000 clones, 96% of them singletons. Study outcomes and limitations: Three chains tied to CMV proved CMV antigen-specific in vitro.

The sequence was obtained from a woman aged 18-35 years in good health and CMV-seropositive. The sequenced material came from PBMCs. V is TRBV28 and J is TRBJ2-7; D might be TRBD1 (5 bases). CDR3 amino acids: CASSAPGYRYEQYF. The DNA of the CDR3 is TGTGCCAGCAGTGCTCCAGGGTACCGTTACGAGCAGTACTTC.